There are a few counts of the clone carrying this T cell receptor beta chain. Sequencing was performed with immunoSEQ multiplex PCR; in TCRdb, only in-frame clones are kept and a portion is missing. The sample includes some 90,000 clones, roughly nine tenths seen only once; the top ten take more than 2%. These data originate in a study of blood T cell repertoires in COVID-19. J lost 1 base, V lost 6 bases, and 2 bases had no gene match. The CDR3 runs to 14 residues. Germline values: CDR1 MNHEY, CDR2 SVGAGI. Sequenced sample: peripheral blood. The sequence derives from a middle-aged man with acute or convalescent COVID-19. The rearrangement joins TRBV6-5 to TRBJ2-2; TRBD1 matches at 7 bases. CDR3: CASRYRGNTGELFF. CDR3 nucleotides: TGTGCCAGCAGGTACAGGGGGAACACCGGGGAGCTGTTTTTT.